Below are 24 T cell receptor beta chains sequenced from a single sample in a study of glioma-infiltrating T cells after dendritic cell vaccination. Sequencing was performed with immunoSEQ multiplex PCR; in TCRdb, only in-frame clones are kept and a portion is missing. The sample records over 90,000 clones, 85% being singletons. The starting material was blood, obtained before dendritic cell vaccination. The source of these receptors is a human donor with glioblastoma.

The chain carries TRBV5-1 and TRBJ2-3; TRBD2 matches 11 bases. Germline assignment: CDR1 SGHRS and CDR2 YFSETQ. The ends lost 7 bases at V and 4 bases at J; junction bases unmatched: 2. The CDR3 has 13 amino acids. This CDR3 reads CASGLAGSDTQYF. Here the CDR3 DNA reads TGCGCCAGCGGACTAGCGGGCTCAGATACGCAGTATTTT.

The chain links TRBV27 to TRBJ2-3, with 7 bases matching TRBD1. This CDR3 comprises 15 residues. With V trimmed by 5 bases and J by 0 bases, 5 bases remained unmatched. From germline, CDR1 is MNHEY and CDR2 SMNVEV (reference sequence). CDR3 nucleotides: TGTGCCAGCAGTGACAGGGACAGCAGCACAGATACGCAGTATTTT. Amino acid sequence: CASSDRDSSTDTQYF.

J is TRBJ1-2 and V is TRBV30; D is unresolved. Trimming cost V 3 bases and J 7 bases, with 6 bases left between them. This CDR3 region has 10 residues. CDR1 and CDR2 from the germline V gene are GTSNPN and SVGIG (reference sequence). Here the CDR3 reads CAWRRGGYTF. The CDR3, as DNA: TGTGCCTGGAGGCGGGGTGGCTACACCTTC.

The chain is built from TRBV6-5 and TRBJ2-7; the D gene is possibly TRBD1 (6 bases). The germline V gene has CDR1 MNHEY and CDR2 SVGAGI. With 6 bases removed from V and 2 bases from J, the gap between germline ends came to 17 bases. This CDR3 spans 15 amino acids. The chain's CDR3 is CASRDSGQGTYEQYF. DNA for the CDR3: TGTGCCAGCAGGGATTCTGGTCAGGGGACCTACGAGCAGTACTTC.

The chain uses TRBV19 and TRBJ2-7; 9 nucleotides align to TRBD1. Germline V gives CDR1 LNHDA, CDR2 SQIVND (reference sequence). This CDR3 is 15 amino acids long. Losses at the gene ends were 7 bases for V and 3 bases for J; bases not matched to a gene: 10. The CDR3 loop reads CASTPNRGRIYEQYF. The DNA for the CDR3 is TGTGCCAGTACTCCCAACAGGGGGCGCATCTACGAGCAGTACTTC.

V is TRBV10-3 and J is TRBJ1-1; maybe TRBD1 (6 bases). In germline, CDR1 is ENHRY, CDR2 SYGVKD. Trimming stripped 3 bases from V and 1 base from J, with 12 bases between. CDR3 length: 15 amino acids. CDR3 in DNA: TGTGCCATCAGTGACGTAAACAGGGCGAACACTGAAGCTTTCTTT. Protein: CAISDVNRANTEAFF.

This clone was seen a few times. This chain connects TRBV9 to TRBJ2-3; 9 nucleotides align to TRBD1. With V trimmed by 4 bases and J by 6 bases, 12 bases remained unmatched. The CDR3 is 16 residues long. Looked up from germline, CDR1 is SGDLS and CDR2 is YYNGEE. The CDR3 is CASSLLPDRGLDTQYF. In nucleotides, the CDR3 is TGTGCCAGCAGCCTCCTGCCCGACAGGGGGTTGGATACGCAGTATTTT.

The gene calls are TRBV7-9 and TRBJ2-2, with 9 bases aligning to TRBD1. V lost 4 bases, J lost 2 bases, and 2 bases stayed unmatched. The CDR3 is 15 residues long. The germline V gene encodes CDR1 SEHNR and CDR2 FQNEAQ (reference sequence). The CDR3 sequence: CASSSGQGNTGELFF. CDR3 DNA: TGTGCCAGCAGCTCGGGACAGGGAAACACCGGGGAGCTGTTTTTT.

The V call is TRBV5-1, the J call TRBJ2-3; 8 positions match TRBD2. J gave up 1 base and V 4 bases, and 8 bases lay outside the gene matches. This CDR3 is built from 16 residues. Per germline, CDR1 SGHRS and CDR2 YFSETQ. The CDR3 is CASSPQTSARTDTQYF. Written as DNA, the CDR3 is TGCGCCAGCAGCCCACAGACTAGCGCCCGCACAGATACGCAGTATTTT.

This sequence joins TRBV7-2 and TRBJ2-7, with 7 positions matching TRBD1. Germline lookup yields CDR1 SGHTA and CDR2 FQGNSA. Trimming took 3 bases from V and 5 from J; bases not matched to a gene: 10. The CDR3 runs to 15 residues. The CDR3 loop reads CASSLATGTVDEQYF. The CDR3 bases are TGTGCCAGCAGCTTGGCCACCGGGACAGTCGACGAGCAGTACTTC. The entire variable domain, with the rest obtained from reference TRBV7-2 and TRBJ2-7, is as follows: GAGVSQSPSNKVTEKGKDVELRCDPISGHTALYWYRQSLGQGLEFLIYFQGNSAPDKSGLPSDRFSAERTGGSVSTLTIQRTQQEDSAVYLCASSLATGTVDEQYFGPGTRLTVT.

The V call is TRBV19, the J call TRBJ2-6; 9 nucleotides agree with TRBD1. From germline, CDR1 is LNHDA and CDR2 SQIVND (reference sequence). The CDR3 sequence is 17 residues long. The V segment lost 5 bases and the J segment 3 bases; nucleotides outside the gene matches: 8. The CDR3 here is CASSALQGAGGANVLTF. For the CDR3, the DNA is TGTGCCAGTAGTGCCCTACAGGGGGCTGGTGGGGCCAACGTCCTGACTTTC.

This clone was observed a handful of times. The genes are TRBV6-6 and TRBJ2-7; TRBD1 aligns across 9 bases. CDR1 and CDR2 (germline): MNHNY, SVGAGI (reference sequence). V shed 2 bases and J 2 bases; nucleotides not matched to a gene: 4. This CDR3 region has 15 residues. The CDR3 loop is CASSYGTGNAYEQYF. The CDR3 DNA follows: TGTGCCAGCAGTTACGGGACAGGGAACGCCTACGAGCAGTACTTC.

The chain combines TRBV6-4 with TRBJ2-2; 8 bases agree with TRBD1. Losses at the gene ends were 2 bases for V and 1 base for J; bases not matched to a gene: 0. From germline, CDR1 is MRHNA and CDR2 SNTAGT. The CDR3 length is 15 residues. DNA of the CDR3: TGTGCCAGCAGTGACGGGACAGGGAACACCGGGGAGCTGTTTTTT. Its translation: CASSDGTGNTGELFF.

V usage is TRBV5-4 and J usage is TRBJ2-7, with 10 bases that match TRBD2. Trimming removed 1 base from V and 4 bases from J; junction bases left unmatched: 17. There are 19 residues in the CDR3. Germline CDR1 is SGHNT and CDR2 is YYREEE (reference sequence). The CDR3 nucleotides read TGTGCCAGCAGCTTGAGCCCTGGCCGGGGAGCTAGCGGGAGTTACGAGCAGTACTTC. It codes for CASSLSPGRGASGSYEQYF. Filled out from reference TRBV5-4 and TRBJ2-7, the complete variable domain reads ETGVTQSPTHLIKTRGQQVTLRCSSQSGHNTVSWYQQALGQGPQFIFQYYREEENGRGNFPPRFSGLQFPNYSSELNVNALELDDSALYLCASSLSPGRGASGSYEQYFGPGTRLTVT.

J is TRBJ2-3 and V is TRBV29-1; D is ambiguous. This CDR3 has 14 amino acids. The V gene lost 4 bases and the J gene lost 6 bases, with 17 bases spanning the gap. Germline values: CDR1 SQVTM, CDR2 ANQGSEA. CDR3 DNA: TGCAGCGTTGGAAGAGAGCCTCATCGGGATACGCAGTATTTT. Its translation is CSVGREPHRDTQYF.

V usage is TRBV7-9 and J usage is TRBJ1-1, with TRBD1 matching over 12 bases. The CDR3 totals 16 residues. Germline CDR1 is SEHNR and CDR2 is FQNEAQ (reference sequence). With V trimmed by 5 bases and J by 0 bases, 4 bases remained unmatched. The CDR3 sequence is CASSAGTGGLNTEAFF. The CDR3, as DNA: TGTGCCAGCAGCGCCGGGACAGGGGGCCTGAACACTGAAGCTTTCTTT.

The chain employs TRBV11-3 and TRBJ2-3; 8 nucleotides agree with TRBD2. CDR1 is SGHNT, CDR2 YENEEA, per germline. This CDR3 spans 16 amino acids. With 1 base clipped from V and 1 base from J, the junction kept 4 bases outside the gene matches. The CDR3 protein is CASSLGTSGRTDTQYF. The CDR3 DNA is TGTGCCAGCAGCTTAGGTACTAGCGGCCGCACAGATACGCAGTATTTT.

The CDR3 DNA is TGTGCCATCAGTGAATCTGCGGGGGTCACCTACGAGCAGTACTTC. This sequence encodes CAISESAGVTYEQYF. This rearrangement joins TRBV10-3 to TRBJ2-7, with 7 nucleotides matching TRBD2. The CDR3 runs 15 residues. The V segment lost 3 bases and the J segment 2 bases; nucleotides outside the gene matches: 7. Germline V gene lookup returns CDR1 ENHRY and CDR2 SYGVKD.

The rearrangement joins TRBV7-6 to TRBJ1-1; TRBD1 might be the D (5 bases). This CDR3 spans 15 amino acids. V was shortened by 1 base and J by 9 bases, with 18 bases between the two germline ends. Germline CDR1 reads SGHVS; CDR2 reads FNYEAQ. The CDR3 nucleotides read TGTGCCAGCAGCTTAGGGGGGAGGCCGGGTCGGAAAGCTTTCTTT. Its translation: CASSLGGRPGRKAFF.

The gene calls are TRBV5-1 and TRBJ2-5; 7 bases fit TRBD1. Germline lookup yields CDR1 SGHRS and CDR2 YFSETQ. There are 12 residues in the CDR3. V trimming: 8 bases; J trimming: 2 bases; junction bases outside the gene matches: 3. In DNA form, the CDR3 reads TGCGCCAGTACAGGGGATCAAGAGACCCAGTACTTC. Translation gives CASTGDQETQYF.

This CDR3 reads CASSLQSPYEQYF. CDR3 DNA sequence: TGTGCCAGTAGTTTGCAGTCTCCCTACGAGCAGTACTTC. The J gene is TRBJ2-7, the V gene TRBV19; D gene unclear. This CDR3 has 13 residues. Trimming removed 5 bases at V and 2 bases at J, with 10 bases between. Looked up from germline, CDR1 is LNHDA and CDR2 is SQIVND (reference sequence). The full variable domain, its missing parts supplied by reference TRBV19 and TRBJ2-7, is DGGITQSPKYLFRKEGQNVTLSCEQNLNHDAMYWYRQDPGQGLRLIYYSQIVNDFQKGDIAEGYSVSREKKESFPLTVTSAQKNPTAFYLCASSLQSPYEQYFGPGTRLTVT.

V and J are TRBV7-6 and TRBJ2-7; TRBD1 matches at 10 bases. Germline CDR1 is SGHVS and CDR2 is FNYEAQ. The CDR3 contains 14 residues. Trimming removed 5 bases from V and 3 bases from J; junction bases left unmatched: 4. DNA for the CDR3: TGTGCCAGCAGCCAGGGACAGGGGAACTACGAGCAGTACTTC. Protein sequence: CASSQGQGNYEQYF.

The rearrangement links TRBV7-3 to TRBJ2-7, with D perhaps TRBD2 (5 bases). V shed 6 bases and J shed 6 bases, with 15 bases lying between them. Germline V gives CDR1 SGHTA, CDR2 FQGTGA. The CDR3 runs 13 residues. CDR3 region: CASSSGSGREQYF. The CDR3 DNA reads TGTGCCAGCAGTTCGGGAAGTGGACGCGAGCAGTACTTC.

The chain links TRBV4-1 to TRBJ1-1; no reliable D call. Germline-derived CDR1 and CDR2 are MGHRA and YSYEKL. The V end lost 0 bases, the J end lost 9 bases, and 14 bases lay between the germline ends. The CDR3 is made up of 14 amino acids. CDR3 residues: CASSQDWSGSQAFF. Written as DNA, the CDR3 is TGCGCCAGCAGCCAAGATTGGAGTGGAAGCCAAGCTTTCTTT.